The 8 T cell receptor beta chains reported below all come from one sample, sequenced in a study of cytomegalovirus exposure and HLA in healthy donors. 60 Vbeta and 13 Jbeta primers were used in PCR. Some clones are missing from TCRdb's copy, which holds only in-frame ones; the method was immunoSEQ multiplex PCR. This sample carries 250,000 to 350,000 clones, around 65% of them seen once, and the ten largest clones take around 2%. The specimen sequenced was PBMCs. The receptors were gathered from a female donor in good health and CMV-seronegative.

The J gene is TRBJ2-4, the V gene TRBV27; TRBD2 matches 14 bases. CDR1 and CDR2 from the germline V gene are MNHEY and SMNVEV (reference sequence). The CDR3 consists of 17 residues. V was pared by 6 bases and J by 6 bases, with 10 bases of the junction left unmatched. The CDR3 reads CASRPPGLAGVSNIQYF. Here the CDR3 DNA reads TGTGCCAGCAGACCTCCGGGACTAGCGGGAGTATCAAACATTCAGTACTTC.

The chain is built from TRBV5-5 and TRBJ2-2, with 11 bases lining up with TRBD1. V trimming: 5 bases; J trimming: 7 bases; junction bases outside the gene matches: 13. CDR3 length equals 17 residues. Germline V gives CDR1 SGHKS, CDR2 YYEKEE (reference sequence). The CDR3: CASRVTGTGGSGGELFF. DNA for the CDR3: TGTGCCAGCAGGGTGACCGGGACAGGGGGAAGTGGCGGGGAGCTGTTTTTT. The entire variable domain, with the rest obtained from reference TRBV5-5 and TRBJ2-2, is as follows: DAGVTQSPTHLIKTRGQQVTLRCSPISGHKSVSWYQQVLGQGPQFIFQYYEKEERGRGNFPDRFSARQFPNYSSELNVNALLLGDSALYLCASRVTGTGGSGGELFFGEGSRLTVL.

The J gene is TRBJ2-7, the V gene TRBV5-1, with 8 bases aligning to TRBD2. There are 13 residues in the CDR3. The ends lost 4 bases at V and 6 bases at J; junction bases unmatched: 6. CDR1 SGHRS and CDR2 YFSETQ come from the germline V gene. CDR3 amino acids: CASSVAGTFEQYF. Written as DNA, the CDR3 is TGCGCCAGCAGCGTAGCGGGAACGTTCGAGCAGTACTTC. Looking up the rest from reference TRBV5-1 and TRBJ2-7 gives the full variable domain: KAGVTQTPRYLIKTRGQQVTLSCSPISGHRSVSWYQQTPGQGLQFLFEYFSETQRNKGNFPGRFSGRQFSNSRSEMNVSTLELGDSALYLCASSVAGTFEQYFGPGTRLTVT.

This clone was recorded only once. One junction end does not reproduce the germline sequence, and a read error may be involved. The chain has TRBV7-9 and TRBJ2-7; the match to TRBD1 covers 7 bases. CDR3 length: 13 residues. Germline V gene data show CDR1 as SEHNR and CDR2 as FQNEAQ (reference sequence). CDR3 DNA sequence: TGTTCCAGCAGCCTGCCGGGACAGTACGAGCAGTACTTC. This codes for CSSSLPGQYEQYF.

The chain has TRBV19 and TRBJ1-5; weak D call: TRBD1 (5 bases). The germline V gene encodes CDR1 LNHDA and CDR2 SQIVND (reference sequence). V shed 3 bases and J shed 1 base, with 10 bases lying between them. This CDR3 contains 15 residues. CDR3 DNA sequence: TGTGCCAGTAGTATTTTGGGGCCAAGCAATCAGCCCCAGCATTTT. This gives the protein CASSILGPSNQPQHF.

The chain is built from TRBV9 and TRBJ2-1, with 12 bases that match TRBD2. Germline V lookup: CDR1 SGDLS, CDR2 YYNGEE. J gave up 5 bases and V 4 bases, and 19 bases lay outside the gene matches. This CDR3 has 20 amino acids. This CDR3 reads CASSSSRLAGVPKEDNEQFF. The CDR3 DNA reads TGTGCCAGCAGCTCCTCGCGACTAGCGGGAGTCCCAAAGGAAGACAATGAGCAGTTCTTC.

This clone has just one count. V gene TRBV7-6 combines with J gene TRBJ1-1, with 9 bases lining up with TRBD1. V was clipped by 0 bases and J by 1 base; unmatched bases: 9. CDR3 length equals 18 residues. Germline values: CDR1 SGHVS, CDR2 FNYEAQ. Here the CDR3 DNA reads TGTGCCAGCAGCTTAGCCCCGGCCCCGGGACAGGGGAACACTGAAGCTTTCTTT. This encodes CASSLAPAPGQGNTEAFF.

J is TRBJ1-3 and V is TRBV2; D possibly corresponds to TRBD1 (5 bases). V dropped 6 bases and J dropped 0 bases, with 12 bases sitting between them. The CDR3 covers 15 residues. Germline V CDR1 and CDR2: SNHLY, FYNNEI. The CDR3 nucleotides read TGTGCCAGCAGCCCCGACAGTGCCTCTGGAAACACCATATATTTT. It is translated as CASSPDSASGNTIYF.